This T cell receptor beta chain was identified in a study of OX40 agonist ivuxolimab in advanced cancers. Germline V gives CDR1 SGHRS, CDR2 YFSETQ. Trimming stripped 0 bases from V and 10 bases from J, with 11 bases between. The CDR3 is made up of 14 amino acids. Libraries were prepared by immunoSEQ multiplex PCR; TCRdb keeps only in-frame clonotypes and omits some of them. The sample yields some 13,000 clones, about 86% seen once. Sample: CD4+ or CD8+ T cells sorted from blood, taken in a trial of the OX40 agonist ivuxolimab. The chain carries TRBV5-1 and TRBJ1-6; D gene uncertain. This TCR was recovered from an adult with an advanced solid tumor such as melanoma, head and neck, liver or kidney cancer. CDR3 sequence (DNA): TGCGCCAGCAGCTTGGAGGTGGGAGACTCACCCCTCCACTTT. It is translated as CASSLEVGDSPLHF. The whole variable domain, filled in from reference TRBV5-1 and TRBJ1-6, reads KAGVTQTPRYLIKTRGQQVTLSCSPISGHRSVSWYQQTPGQGLQFLFEYFSETQRNKGNFPGRFSGRQFSNSRSEMNVSTLELGDSALYLCASSLEVGDSPLHFGNGTRLTVT.